This T cell receptor (beta chain) derives from a study of neoadjuvant nivolumab and ipilimumab in lung cancer. Study in general: Nivolumab 3 mg/kg was given days 1, 15 and 29, plus ipilimumab 1 mg/kg day 1 in combination. The study, taken as a whole, reports: TCR richness and clonality were higher in tumors than adjacent uninvolved lung. From pretherapy to surgery, tumor richness and clonality rose with dual therapy.

This clone has only one observation. What it binds is not known. Germline-derived CDR1 and CDR2 are GTSNPN and SVGIG (reference sequence). CDR3 length equals 18 residues. V dropped 2 bases and J dropped 0 bases, with 20 bases sitting between them. Generated by immunoSEQ multiplex PCR, the TCRdb table keeps only in-frame clones and is missing some. The sample consists of about 18,000 clones, 75% to 90% of them appearing once. The sequence came from an adult with non-small cell lung cancer. The sample was peripheral blood, taken before neoadjuvant nivolumab, alone or with ipilimumab. The chain recombines TRBV30 with TRBJ1-3, with D possibly TRBD1 on 5 matching bases. CDR3 region: CAWSLTPPGSSSGNTIYF. CDR3 DNA: TGTGCCTGGAGTCTAACCCCGCCAGGGTCGAGCTCTGGAAACACCATATATTTT.